The clone carrying this T cell receptor (beta chain) turned up a few times. This specimen comes from a study of shared T cell receptors in the human thymus. Deletions cut 1 base from V and 4 bases from J, with 13 bases between. The CDR3 runs to 16 residues. Germline V gene data show CDR1 as SGHDN and CDR2 as FVKESK. Libraries were prepared by immunoSEQ multiplex PCR; TCRdb keeps only in-frame clonotypes and omits some of them. The data contain 700,000 to 750,000 clones, roughly 88% of them singletons. The sample also formed part of further work on human thymus T cells. That study reports: Thymus was obtained from resections taken during corrective heart surgery. Usage of V and J genes appeared biased in thymic and blood repertoires. Highly overlapping thymic repertoires in unrelated individuals were reported by related research.

Sequenced: thymocytes. This receptor was taken from a girl under three years old with a congenital heart defect. J is TRBJ1-4 and V is TRBV14; no definite D call. The CDR3 sequence: CASSQVVGEDNEKLFF. CDR3 in DNA: TGTGCCAGCAGCCAAGTTGTCGGGGAGGATAATGAAAAACTGTTTTTT.